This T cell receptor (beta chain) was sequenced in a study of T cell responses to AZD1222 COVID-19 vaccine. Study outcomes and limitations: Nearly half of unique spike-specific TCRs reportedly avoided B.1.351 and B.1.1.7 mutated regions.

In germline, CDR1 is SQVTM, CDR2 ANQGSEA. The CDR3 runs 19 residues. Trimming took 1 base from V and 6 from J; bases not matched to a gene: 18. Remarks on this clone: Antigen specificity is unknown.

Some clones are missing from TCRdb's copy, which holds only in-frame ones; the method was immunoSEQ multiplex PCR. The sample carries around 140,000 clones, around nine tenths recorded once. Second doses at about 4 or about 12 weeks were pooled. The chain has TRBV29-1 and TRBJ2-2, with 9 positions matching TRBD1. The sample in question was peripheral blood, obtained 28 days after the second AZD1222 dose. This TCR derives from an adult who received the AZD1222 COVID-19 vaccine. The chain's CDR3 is CSVEGSETDRQGVAGELFF. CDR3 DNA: TGCAGCGTTGAAGGTTCCGAGACCGACCGACAGGGGGTCGCCGGGGAGCTGTTTTTT.